This entry is about one T cell receptor beta chain. Per the germline V gene, CDR1 is LGHNA and CDR2 is YNFKEQ. This CDR3 contains 18 residues. The V gene end was trimmed by 2 bases and the J gene end by 2 bases; junction bases not matched to a gene: 10. This sample is drawn from a study of blood T cell repertoires in COVID-19. Study processing details: How many nucleated cells were present was estimated from reference gene primer amplification. Clones were read by immunoSEQ multiplex PCR, and TCRdb kept only the in-frame ones, dropping some. V and J calls and clone size are as listed in that table; D and trimming were resolved from the DNA. In the table there are about 190,000 clones, roughly 80% of which are singletons.

This clonotype was sampled from a middle-aged man who had recovered from COVID-19. The genes are TRBV4-2 and TRBJ2-3; 10 bases align to TRBD2. The sequencing sample was made of peripheral blood. The CDR3 is CASSQRLAGDLFTDTQYF. The CDR3 coding sequence is TGTGCCAGCAGCCAACGACTAGCGGGCGACCTCTTCACAGATACGCAGTATTTT.